Listed below are T cell receptor beta chains from one sample, sequenced in a study of T cell changes during pregnancy in multiple sclerosis. This table comes from immunoSEQ multiplex PCR, and its TCRdb copy is limited to in-frame clones, with some not included. The data hold about 69,000 clones, with around 92% observed a single time. The sample was peripheral blood, taken in the third trimester of pregnancy. Source of these receptors: a female donor in good health, enrolled as a control in a pregnancy study. Each CDR3 is given with its conserved first and last residue. Fields, in order: CDR3 length, clone size, V gene, D gene, J gene, CDR3 protein, CDR3 DNA. D genes are given only for firm matches. Clone size is not always given. Where it is, it says once, few, many or a class for expanded clones.

>13|.|TRBV7-2|.|TRBJ2-2
CASRLQGTGELFF
TGTGCCAGCAGGCTACAGGGAACCGGGGAGCTGTTTTTT
>16|.|TRBV10-3|TRBD1|TRBJ2-2
CAISESAGGGTGELFF
TGTGCCATCAGTGAGTCGGCAGGGGGCGGCACCGGGGAGCTGTTTTTT
>19|.|TRBV7-6|.|TRBJ2-1
CASSREGAVGSIGSNEQFF
TGTGCCAGCAGCCGAGAGGGAGCGGTGGGGTCTATTGGTTCCAATGAGCAGTTCTTC
>15|.|TRBV7-3|.|TRBJ1-1
CASSLGRGVNTEAFF
TGTGCCAGCAGCTTAGGGCGCGGGGTGAACACTGAAGCTTTCTTT
>15|.|TRBV15|TRBD2|TRBJ2-2
CATSRASGSHGELFF
TGTGCCACCAGCAGAGCCAGCGGGAGCCACGGGGAGCTGTTTTTT
>18|.|TRBV5-5|.|TRBJ2-1
CASSRNPLLPYSYNEQFF
TGTGCCAGCAGCCGAAACCCTCTCCTGCCGTATAGCTACAATGAGCAGTTCTTC
>10|.|TRBV6-6|.|TRBJ2-5
CASSEKTQYF
TGTGCCAGCAGCGAGAAGACCCAGTACTTC
>18|.|TRBV7-8|TRBD2|TRBJ2-5
CASSLVTSGRAGGKTQYF
TGTGCCAGCAGCTTAGTGACTAGCGGGAGGGCCGGGGGAAAGACCCAGTACTTC
>14|.|TRBV18|.|TRBJ2-3
CASSPLSSTDTQYF
TGTGCCAGCTCACCATTGTCTAGCACAGATACGCAGTATTTT
>15|.|TRBV19|.|TRBJ1-4
CASSISGGANEKLFF
TGTGCCAGTAGTATTTCCGGCGGGGCTAATGAAAAACTGTTTTTT
>13|.|TRBV5-1|.|TRBJ2-1
CASSLPLYNEQFF
TGCGCCAGCAGCTTGCCTCTTTACAATGAGCAGTTCTTC
>14|.|TRBV6-5|.|TRBJ2-7
CASNPGSTAYEQYF
TGTGCCAGCAACCCAGGAAGCACAGCCTACGAGCAGTACTTC
>15|.|TRBV7-3|.|TRBJ2-1
CASSRGQGTYNEQFF
TGTGCCAGCAGCCGGGGTCAGGGGACCTACAATGAGCAGTTCTTC
>14|.|TRBV14|TRBD2|TRBJ2-7
CASSQAGRADEQYF
TGTGCCAGCAGCCAAGCCGGGAGGGCCGACGAGCAGTACTTC
>15|.|TRBV7-3|TRBD2|TRBJ2-7
CASSLGNGGSYEQYF
TGTGCCAGCAGCTTAGGTAACGGGGGGAGCTACGAGCAGTACTTC
>16|.|TRBV18|.|TRBJ2-1
CASSPPGESSYNEQFF
TGTGCCAGCTCACCCCCCGGGGAAAGCTCCTACAATGAGCAGTTCTTC
>17|.|TRBV9|TRBD2|TRBJ2-3
CASSGQVAGGRTDTQYF
TGTGCCAGCAGCGGACAAGTAGCGGGAGGACGCACAGATACGCAGTATTTT
>16|.|TRBV19|.|TRBJ2-1
CASSPRGSRSYNEQFF
TGTGCCAGTAGTCCTCGGGGTAGCCGATCCTACAATGAGCAGTTCTTC
>17|.|TRBV5-4|.|TRBJ1-3
CASSLGGGSYSGNTIYF
TGTGCCAGCAGCTTGGGCGGGGGTTCGTACTCTGGAAACACCATATATTTT
>14|.|TRBV18|TRBD1|TRBJ2-5
CASSRTGPGETQYF
TGTGCCAGCTCACGGACAGGGCCGGGGGAGACCCAGTACTTC
>14|.|TRBV18|TRBD2|TRBJ2-5
CASSPNGGQETQYF
TGTGCCAGCTCACCAAACGGGGGGCAAGAGACCCAGTACTTC
>16|.|TRBV28|TRBD2|TRBJ2-7
CASRPPGLARSYEQYF
TGTGCCAGCAGACCTCCGGGACTAGCGCGCTCCTACGAGCAGTACTTC
>17|.|TRBV9|.|TRBJ1-3
CASSVSNTGRSGNTIYF
TGTGCCAGCAGCGTATCCAACACTGGGCGCTCTGGAAACACCATATATTTT
>18|.|TRBV4-2|.|TRBJ2-3
CASSQDQGASGVTDTQYF
TGTGCCAGCAGCCAAGATCAGGGGGCTAGCGGGGTAACAGATACGCAGTATTTT
>13|.|TRBV5-4|.|TRBJ2-3
CASSLPSKDTQYF
TGTGCCAGCAGCTTGCCTAGTAAAGATACGCAGTATTTT
>14|few|TRBV18|.|TRBJ1-1
CASSPAGEGAEAFF
TGTGCCAGCTCACCGGCAGGGGAGGGGGCTGAAGCTTTCTTT
>16|.|TRBV11-2|TRBD2|TRBJ2-5
CASSALRLAGGETQYF
TGTGCCAGCAGCGCCCTAAGACTAGCGGGGGGAGAGACCCAGTACTTC
>18|.|TRBV7-2|TRBD2|TRBJ2-2
CASSLGFGGGRAAGELFF
TGTGCCAGCAGCTTAGGCTTCGGAGGCGGGAGGGCCGCCGGGGAGCTGTTTTTT
>15|.|TRBV7-3|TRBD2|TRBJ2-1
CASSLFSGRANEQFF
TGTGCCAGCAGCTTGTTTAGCGGGAGGGCCAATGAGCAGTTCTTC
>15|.|TRBV4-1|.|TRBJ1-1
CASSQEGGLLTEAFF
TGCGCCAGCAGCCAAGAGGGGGGGCTTCTTACTGAAGCTTTCTTT
>15|.|TRBV10-3|TRBD2|TRBJ2-3
CAHSVQAGGADTQYF
TGTGCCCACAGCGTTCAAGCGGGAGGTGCAGATACGCAGTATTTT
>12|.|TRBV6-6|TRBD1|TRBJ1-2
CASSTQGEGYTF
TGTGCCAGCAGTACGCAGGGGGAAGGCTACACCTTC
>15|.|TRBV7-3|TRBD2|TRBJ2-1
CASSLRRETYNEQFF
TGTGCCAGCAGCTTGCGGCGGGAGACCTACAATGAGCAGTTCTTC
>14|.|TRBV11-2|.|TRBJ1-5
CASSLDGGDQPQHF
TGTGCCAGCAGCTTAGACGGGGGGGATCAGCCCCAGCATTTT
>15|.|TRBV7-8|TRBD1|TRBJ2-7
CASSPGTGDYYEQYF
TGTGCCAGCAGCCCAGGGACAGGGGACTACTACGAGCAGTACTTC
>15|once|TRBV4-3|TRBD1|TRBJ2-7
CASSHEGTGGYEQYF
TGCGCCAGCAGCCACGAAGGGACAGGGGGCTACGAGCAGTACTTC
>12|.|TRBV6-6|TRBD1|TRBJ2-5
CATQGVGETQYF
TGTGCCACGCAGGGGGTAGGAGAGACCCAGTACTTC
>18|once|TRBV5-1|TRBD2|TRBJ2-5
CASSLGPGGGAYQETQYF
TGCGCCAGCAGCTTGGGGCCGGGCGGGGGGGCTTATCAAGAGACCCAGTACTTC
>16|.|TRBV4-3|.|TRBJ2-1
CASSQDDGSSYNEQFF
TGCGCCAGCAGCCAGGATGACGGGAGCTCCTACAATGAGCAGTTCTTC
>15|.|TRBV6-5|TRBD2|TRBJ2-1
CASSYGLATSNEQFF
TGTGCCAGCAGTTACGGACTAGCGACCAGCAATGAGCAGTTCTTC
>17|.|TRBV9|TRBD2|TRBJ2-3
CASSLTPPGGPGDTQYF
TGTGCCAGCAGCCTCACCCCCCCGGGGGGGCCGGGAGATACGCAGTATTTT
>16|.|TRBV30|.|TRBJ2-7
CAWGGRELYFSYEQYF
TGTGCCTGGGGGGGGCGGGAGCTTTACTTCTCCTACGAGCAGTACTTC
>15|.|TRBV10-3|TRBD2|TRBJ2-1
CAISSSGGTRNEQFF
TGTGCCATCAGTTCTAGCGGGGGGACCCGCAATGAGCAGTTCTTC
>12|.|TRBV28|.|TRBJ1-5
CASRSSFQPQHF
TGTGCCAGCAGGAGTTCGTTTCAGCCCCAGCATTTT
>14|.|TRBV5-1|TRBD1|TRBJ2-5
CASSLTGAWETQYF
TGCGCCAGCAGCTTGACAGGGGCCTGGGAGACCCAGTACTTC
>18|.|TRBV7-9|TRBD1|TRBJ2-2
CASSPPVGYRGFTGELFF
TGTGCCAGCAGCCCACCGGTCGGCTACAGGGGCTTTACCGGGGAGCTGTTTTTT
>12|.|TRBV29-1|.|TRBJ2-3
CSVAPGSHTQYF
TGCAGCGTTGCTCCCGGTTCACATACGCAGTATTTT
>15|.|TRBV6-5|TRBD2|TRBJ2-7
CASRAGPAGNYEQYF
TGTGCCAGCAGGGCTGGCCCAGCGGGGAACTACGAGCAGTACTTC
>19|.|TRBV19|TRBD2|TRBJ2-1
CASSIDFRGLAGSYNEQFF
TGTGCCAGTAGTATAGACTTCCGGGGACTAGCGGGTTCCTACAATGAGCAGTTCTTC
>14|.|TRBV27|TRBD2|TRBJ2-7
CASSLLAGVGEQYF
TGTGCCAGCAGTTTATTGGCGGGAGTAGGTGAGCAGTACTTC
>16|.|TRBV21-1|.|TRBJ2-2
CASSGRTVGLTGELFF
TGTGCCAGCAGCGGACGGACAGTCGGTTTGACCGGGGAGCTGTTTTTT
>16|.|TRBV5-4|TRBD1|TRBJ2-5
CASSRSGQGWEETQYF
TGTGCCAGCAGCCGGAGCGGACAGGGATGGGAGGAGACCCAGTACTTC
>18|few|TRBV12-2|.|TRBJ1-1
CASRQRVGQGSMNTEAFF
.
>14|once|TRBV29-1|.|TRBJ2-7
CSVEDLRKGGKQYF
TGCAGCGTTGAAGATCTGCGAAAAGGGGGTAAGCAGTACTTC
>15|.|TRBV28|.|TRBJ2-1
CASSTQGGLGNEQFF
TGTGCCAGCAGCACTCAGGGTGGTTTGGGAAATGAGCAGTTCTTC